These 26 T cell receptor beta chains originate from one sample sequenced in a study of cytomegalovirus exposure and HLA in healthy donors (dated by TCRdb to about 2017). Library preparation employed the immunoSEQ multiplex PCR assay. For the multiplex PCR, a mixture combining 60 forward primers for TCR Vbeta segments and 13 reverse primers for TCR Jbeta segments was used. TCRdb limited this immuneACCESS table to in-frame rearrangements with V and J called. A share of clones is missing; checked studies link under half to unresolved V genes, and the rest is unexplained. The sample table shows roughly 200,000 clones, and just over 75% are seen once. The ten largest clones take up roughly 0.62% of the sample. What was sequenced was PBMCs. Source of these receptors: a man aged 18 to 29 in good health and CMV-seronegative.

This clone appeared a single time. J is TRBJ1-2 and V is TRBV2, with TRBD1 as a possible D gene (5 bases). The CDR3 runs 13 residues. From germline, CDR1 is SNHLY and CDR2 FYNNEI. V dropped 3 bases and J dropped 4 bases, with 9 bases sitting between them. CDR3 in amino acids: CASSEGTFYGYTF. The CDR3 nucleotides are TGTGCCAGCAGTGAGGGGACTTTCTATGGCTACACCTTC.

V gene TRBV20-1 combines with J gene TRBJ2-5; D is ambiguous. Germline CDR1 and CDR2: DFQATT and SNEGSKA (reference sequence). CDR3 length: 10 residues. V lost 3 bases to trimming and J lost 4 bases, with 3 bases between them. This chain's CDR3 is CSARRETQYF. For the CDR3, the DNA is TGCAGTGCTAGGAGAGAGACCCAGTACTTC.

This clone is a singleton in its sample. J is TRBJ1-5 and V is TRBV6-5; D is uncertain. Germline V lookup: CDR1 MNHEY, CDR2 SVGAGI. This CDR3 is 15 amino acids long. V lost 6 bases to trimming and J lost 0 bases, with 12 bases between them. CDR3 protein: CASSRTGYSNQPQHF. The CDR3 DNA follows: TGTGCCAGCAGCCGGACGGGGTATAGCAATCAGCCCCAGCATTTT.

CDR3 nucleotides: TGTGCCAGCAGCTTATTAGCGGGAGTTTGGGAGACCCAGTACTTC. It translates to CASSLLAGVWETQYF. The gene calls are TRBV7-6 and TRBJ2-5; 9 bases agree with TRBD2. The trim removed 2 bases at V and 5 bases at J, leaving 6 bases unmatched. The CDR3 has 15 residues. Germline V gene lookup returns CDR1 SGHVS and CDR2 FNYEAQ.

This clone was seen only once. The chain employs TRBV5-8 and TRBJ1-5, with D possibly matching TRBD1 (6 bases). V lost 1 base to trimming and J lost 4 bases, with 18 bases between them. The length of the CDR3 is 17 residues. Germline V gene data show CDR1 as SGHTS and CDR2 as YDEGEE. The CDR3 bases are TGTGCCAGCAGCTTGTTAAGTAATCAGGGGATTAATCAGCCCCAGCATTTT. It is translated as CASSLLSNQGINQPQHF.

This clone has more than one count but fewer than ten. The rearrangement joins TRBV4-2 to TRBJ2-3, with 13 bases fitting TRBD2. The ends lost 3 bases at V and 4 bases at J; junction bases unmatched: 10. CDR3 size: 18 residues. CDR1 LGHNA and CDR2 YNFKEQ come from the germline V gene. CDR3 in DNA: TGTGCCAGCAGCCAGAAACTAGCGGGAGGGCCCGGGTCAGATACGCAGTATTTT. Protein: CASSQKLAGGPGSDTQYF.

The rearrangement links TRBV7-9 to TRBJ2-7, with D possibly matching TRBD1 (5 bases). V shed 2 bases and J shed 3 bases, with 11 bases lying between them. Germline V CDR1 and CDR2: SEHNR, FQNEAQ (reference sequence). The CDR3 length is 14 residues. The CDR3 sequence is CASSLKGAIYEQYF. The CDR3 nucleotides are TGTGCCAGCAGCTTAAAAGGGGCAATCTACGAGCAGTACTTC.

About this clone: One end of the junction fails to match germline, which may point to a read error. This chain connects TRBV7-7 to TRBJ1-1, with D tentatively TRBD1 (6 bases). The CDR3 totals 13 residues. Germline lookup yields CDR1 SSHAT and CDR2 FNYEAQ (reference sequence). The CDR3: CASSLDRNTEAFF. For the CDR3, the DNA is TGTGCTAGCAGCCTGGACAGGAACACTGAAGCTTTCTTT.

In this sample, this clone turned up a few times. The CDR3: CASSFNSRSWEQYF. DNA of the CDR3: TGTGCCAGCAGCTTTAACAGTAGGTCCTGGGAGCAGTACTTC. This chain uses TRBV11-2 with TRBJ2-7; D is unclear. This CDR3 contains 14 residues. Looked up from germline, CDR1 is SGHAT and CDR2 is FQNNGV. V dropped 3 bases and J dropped 7 bases, with 16 bases sitting between them.

V usage is TRBV11-2 and J usage is TRBJ1-1; a weak D match, TRBD1 (6 bases). Germline assignment: CDR1 SGHAT and CDR2 FQNNGV. The CDR3 contains 14 residues. V was clipped by 6 bases and J by 1 base, with 12 bases between them. CDR3 sequence reads: CASRVGGKNTEAFF. CDR3 nucleotide sequence: TGTGCCAGCAGAGTTGGGGGCAAGAACACTGAAGCTTTCTTT.

This clone was seen a few times. The CDR3 bases are TGTGCCAGCAGCTTAACTACTAGCGGGACCTACGAGCAGTACTTC. This gives the protein CASSLTTSGTYEQYF. The chain uses TRBV7-9 and TRBJ2-7; 10 bases match TRBD2. This CDR3 spans 15 amino acids. CDR1 is SEHNR, CDR2 FQNEAQ, per germline (reference sequence). After removal of 2 bases from V and 2 bases from J, the junction contained 3 bases not matched to a gene.

V usage is TRBV29-1 and J usage is TRBJ2-5; 10 nucleotides agree with TRBD1. Germline CDR1 and CDR2: SQVTM and ANQGSEA. V lost 6 bases, J lost 5 bases, and 6 bases stayed unmatched. The CDR3 extends over 13 amino acids. CDR3 sequence (DNA): TGCAGCGTAGACAGGGGGCCTGGGGAGACCCAGTACTTC. This codes for CSVDRGPGETQYF.

In nucleotides, the CDR3 is TGTGCCAGCAGCCAAACTAACAGGGGACACAATGAGCAGTTCTTC. This translates into CASSQTNRGHNEQFF. The gene calls are TRBV4-2 and TRBJ2-1; 7 bases are a match to TRBD1. The V segment lost 2 bases and the J segment 5 bases; nucleotides outside the gene matches: 6. This CDR3 spans 15 amino acids. CDR1 is LGHNA and CDR2 is YNFKEQ in the germline V gene.

The V and J genes are TRBV7-8 and TRBJ2-2; TRBD2 matches at 11 bases. Trimming at V came to 5 bases and at J to 1 base, leaving 3 bases not matched to a gene. The CDR3 consists of 16 residues. Germline CDR1 reads SGHVS; CDR2 reads FQNEAQ. The CDR3, as DNA: TGTGCCAGCAGCCAAACTAGCGGGAGGAACACCGGGGAGCTGTTTTTT. Residues: CASSQTSGRNTGELFF.

The V call is TRBV19, the J call TRBJ1-5; 7 nucleotides align to TRBD1. The CDR3 sequence is 20 residues long. Germline V CDR1 and CDR2: LNHDA, SQIVND (reference sequence). The V gene end was trimmed by 10 bases and the J gene end by 0 bases; junction bases not matched to a gene: 24. As DNA, the CDR3 is TGTGCCACCACCCGTGGGTTAGGGGGCAGCTTATCGTATAGCAATCAGCCCCAGCATTTT. Its protein is CATTRGLGGSLSYSNQPQHF.

About this clone itself: The sample has other DNA sequences that encode this CDR3 too. The CDR3 nucleotides read TGCGCCAGCAGCCCCGGGACTAGCGGATACAATGAGCAGTTCTTC. Its protein product is CASSPGTSGYNEQFF. The chain has TRBV5-1 and TRBJ2-1; TRBD2 aligns across 11 bases. CDR1 is SGHRS, CDR2 YFSETQ, per germline. The CDR3 is made up of 15 amino acids. Unmatched junction bases numbered 4, after V lost 4 bases and J lost 4 bases.

The gene calls are TRBV2 and TRBJ1-4; D call uncertain. Germline CDR1 SNHLY, CDR2 FYNNEI. Between the trimmed V and J ends, which lost 8 bases and 0 bases, there was a span of 10 bases. CDR3 length: 14 residues. The CDR3 is CASRRAATNEKLFF. CDR3 coding DNA: TGTGCCAGCCGGAGGGCGGCAACTAATGAAAAACTGTTTTTT.

This clone has only one observation. The chain recombines TRBV18 with TRBJ1-1, with D possibly matching TRBD1 (6 bases). V was shortened by 3 bases and J by 4 bases, with 18 bases between the two germline ends. The CDR3 loop spans 16 amino acids. Germline lookup yields CDR1 KGHSH and CDR2 LQKENI. The CDR3 DNA reads as TGTGCCAGCTCACCTCCCGTTTTCGCAGGGGCCACTGAAGCTTTCTTT. This gives the protein CASSPPVFAGATEAFF.

V and J are TRBV2 and TRBJ2-3, with a possible D match to TRBD2 (5 bases). Between the trimmed V and J ends, which lost 11 bases and 2 bases, there was a span of 17 bases. Germline V gene lookup returns CDR1 SNHLY and CDR2 FYNNEI. This CDR3 is built from 14 residues. The CDR3 loop reads CASLRTPLTDTQYF. CDR3 nucleotide sequence: TGTGCCTCCCTGCGGACTCCGCTCACAGATACGCAGTATTTT.

V and J are TRBV4-1 and TRBJ2-2; the match to TRBD2 covers 9 bases. The CDR3 is 19 residues long. CDR1 is MGHRA and CDR2 is YSYEKL in the germline V gene. V trimming: 0 bases; J trimming: 0 bases; junction bases outside the gene matches: 8. Written as DNA, the CDR3 is TGCGCCAGCAGCCAAGATGTTCTGAGACTAGCGGCGAACACCGGGGAGCTGTTTTTT. Its protein is CASSQDVLRLAANTGELFF.

The V gene is TRBV7-9, the J gene TRBJ2-7; 9 bases are a match to TRBD1. CDR1 and CDR2 (germline): SEHNR, FQNEAQ (reference sequence). The V gene end was trimmed by 5 bases and the J gene end by 7 bases; junction bases not matched to a gene: 12. The CDR3 loop spans 15 amino acids. In DNA form, the CDR3 reads TGTGCCAGCAGCCCAAGGGACAGGGTGGGGGCTGAGCAGTACTTC. It specifies CASSPRDRVGAEQYF.

This clone has only a few counts. The chain is built from TRBV6-4 and TRBJ2-1, with 12 positions matching TRBD2. The CDR3 runs to 16 residues. The V gene's germline CDR1 is MRHNA and CDR2 SNTAGT. With 3 bases clipped from V and 4 bases from J, the junction kept 4 bases outside the gene matches. CDR3 region: CASSEYGLAGYNEQFF. As DNA, the CDR3 is TGTGCCAGCAGTGAATACGGACTAGCGGGATACAATGAGCAGTTCTTC.

V and J are TRBV6-1 and TRBJ2-1; D may be TRBD2 (6 bases). V dropped 4 bases and J dropped 4 bases, with 11 bases sitting between them. This CDR3 contains 14 residues. Germline assignment: CDR1 MNHNS and CDR2 SASEGT. CDR3 sequence reads: CASSVEGPYNEQFF. CDR3 in DNA: TGTGCCAGCAGTGTGGAGGGGCCTTACAATGAGCAGTTCTTC.

The chain couples TRBV27 to TRBJ2-7; TRBD1 might be the D (5 bases). The germline V gene has CDR1 MNHEY and CDR2 SMNVEV (reference sequence). CDR3 length equals 15 residues. V lost 8 bases and J lost 2, with 19 bases in between. CDR3 DNA sequence: TGTGCCAGCCAAATTATTGGGGCCCAAACCTACGAGCAGTACTTC. Translated: CASQIIGAQTYEQYF.

This clone came up a few times. The rearrangement uses TRBV30 and TRBJ1-1; unclear D gene. This CDR3 contains 12 residues. Looked up from germline, CDR1 is GTSNPN and CDR2 is SVGIG (reference sequence). Trimming stripped 4 bases from V and 4 bases from J, with 10 bases between. DNA for the CDR3: TGTGCCTGGAACGCAGTCGTCACTGAAGCTTTCTTT. Its translation is CAWNAVVTEAFF.

The rearrangement links TRBV27 to TRBJ2-1; a weak D match, TRBD2 (5 bases). The germline CDR1 and CDR2 sequences are MNHEY and SMNVEV (reference sequence). The V gene lost 6 bases and the J gene lost 8 bases, with 20 bases spanning the gap. This CDR3 is built from 15 residues. The CDR3 sequence: CASSRDYLLIYEQFF. The CDR3 coding sequence is TGTGCCAGCAGCCGCGACTACCTTCTGATCTATGAGCAGTTCTTC.